This is a list of T cell receptor beta chains from one sample in a study of T cells in Graves' hyperthyroidism and ophthalmopathy. TCRdb redid the calling of the multiplex PCR reads with MiXCR, one entry per CDR3 protein. The sample records about 640,000 distinct CDR3 sequences, 20% being singletons. The sample comprised blood. The receptors stem from a man in his thirties or forties with Graves' ophthalmopathy. Both conserved end residues are trimmed from each CDR3. The order of the fields is J gene, V gene, CDR3 protein.

J: TRBJ1-5; V: TRBV6-1; CDR3: ASRARGAGSNQPQH
J: TRBJ2-1; V: TRBV7-8; CDR3: ASSQLLAGELSEQF
J: TRBJ2-3; V: TRBV20-1; CDR3: SISGSPDTQY
J: TRBJ1-3; V: TRBV4-3; CDR3: ASSQGTATGNTIY
J: TRBJ1-2; V: TRBV28; CDR3: ASSDHRAGGYT
J: TRBJ2-5; V: TRBV7-9; CDR3: ASSFGAGGGQETQY
J: TRBJ1-4; V: TRBV16; CDR3: ASSRRPTNEKLF
J: TRBJ1-2; V: TRBV4-2; CDR3: ASSQLYSRTGPNYGYT
J: TRBJ2-7; V: TRBV12-3/TRBV12-4; CDR3: ASKMGLATPDEQY
J: TRBJ1-1; V: TRBV27; CDR3: ASSATGGANTEAF
J: TRBJ2-3; V: TRBV20-1; CDR3: SAPKRGLTDTQY
J: TRBJ1-2; V: TRBV15; CDR3: ATSFSRAGINGYT
J: TRBJ2-4; V: TRBV20-1; CDR3: SAPPGGIQY
J: TRBJ2-3; V: TRBV29-1; CDR3: SVQAGVNTQY
J: TRBJ1-5; V: TRBV6-6; CDR3: ASSYSTNQPQH
J: TRBJ2-1; V: TRBV20-1; CDR3: SANSASYNEQF
J: TRBJ2-7; V: TRBV28; CDR3: ASSPHREAAYEQY
J: TRBJ2-7; V: TRBV6-1; CDR3: ASSEHRDGYSYEQY
J: TRBJ2-7; V: TRBV28; CDR3: ASRSTPGGEQY
J: TRBJ2-7; V: TRBV14; CDR3: ASSQPSWQGGEQY
J: TRBJ2-5; V: TRBV7-6; CDR3: ASSRLQGQGETQY
J: TRBJ1-5; V: TRBV20-1; CDR3: SARGRQGAPEPQH
J: TRBJ2-6; V: TRBV19; CDR3: ASSSIRSGANVLT
J: TRBJ1-1; V: TRBV5-1; CDR3: ASSLDPAGTGLAEAF
J: TRBJ1-1; V: TRBV5-1; CDR3: ASSSEIRGSFTEAF
J: TRBJ2-3; V: TRBV6-6; CDR3: ASSYVDQTDTQY
J: TRBJ2-3; V: TRBV20-1; CDR3: SGPGRGLDTQY
J: TRBJ2-2; V: TRBV3-1; CDR3: ASSHGTGELF
J: TRBJ2-5; V: TRBV29-1; CDR3: SVADREGETQY
J: TRBJ2-5; V: TRBV12-3/TRBV12-4; CDR3: ASSPGLETQY
J: TRBJ2-1; V: TRBV11-1; CDR3: ASRKSGSSYNEQF
J: TRBJ2-2; V: TRBV15; CDR3: ATSREVGLDRGELF
J: TRBJ2-7; V: TRBV27; CDR3: ASSFVQGAGEQY
J: TRBJ2-2; V: TRBV6-1; CDR3: ASSPSGRTGELF
J: TRBJ2-1; V: TRBV20-1; CDR3: SADSHNEQF
J: TRBJ1-4; V: TRBV7-9; CDR3: ASSLFGPGSEKLF
J: TRBJ2-7; V: TRBV12-3/TRBV12-4; CDR3: ASSLLAGVGLEQY
J: TRBJ1-4; V: TRBV12-3/TRBV12-4; CDR3: ASSPEGRTNEKLF
J: TRBJ1-2; V: TRBV9; CDR3: ASTRTGGIYGYT